The present TCR beta chain was sequenced within a study of a mutant IDH1 vaccine in newly diagnosed glioma. Study as a whole: Treated patients had a mean age of 40.4 years and a sex split that was roughly 60% male and roughly 40% female. Most had both radiotherapy and temozolomide beforehand; others had only one. Findings and caveats of the study: Among all patients, vaccine-induced immune responses occurred in around 93%.

Assay: immunoSEQ multiplex PCR; the TCRdb copy retains only in-frame clones and omits some. Among roughly 35,000 clones listed, around nine tenths were seen once. A remark on this clone: Its antigen is not identified.

The junction had 8 bases not matched to a gene; V was cut back by 6 bases and J by 8 bases. The CDR3 has 12 amino acids. Germline-derived CDR1 and CDR2 are SQVTM and ANQGSEA. Time point of the sample: baseline, week 1 (first vaccination visit). As for treatment: pre-vaccination baseline after standard-of-care therapy. Each astrocytoma in the donors was new, WHO grade 3 or 4, IDH1-mutant and ATRX-lost. This clonotype was sampled from a woman between 35 and 50 years old with glioma. The chain has TRBV29-1 and TRBJ1-2; 8 nucleotides agree with TRBD1. This sample comprised PBMCs, obtained from a glioma patient treated with radiotherapy, temozolomide or both. CDR3 in DNA: TGCAGCGTCTTAGACAGGGGTGGCGGCTACACCTTC. Protein sequence: CSVLDRGGGYTF.